The source of this T cell receptor (beta chain) is a study of Graves' ophthalmopathy and Graves' hyperthyroidism. Study results and limitations: A classifier, a 13-signature model, separated ophthalmopathy from stable hyperthyroidism with around 88% sensitivity and roughly 80% specificity.

This CDR3 spans 16 amino acids. CDR1 is SGHAT, CDR2 FQNNGV, per germline. To note about this clonotype: Its antigen remains unidentified. A read error may account for a junction end that differs from germline.

Ophthalmopathy absent within 18 months of follow-up marked hyperthyroidism as stable. Certain patients were not enrolled. These were patients with other autoimmune diseases, uncontrolled infections, pregnancy or lactation. A volume of around 10 ml of fresh peripheral blood supplied the PBMCs. The TCR beta CDR3 regions underwent amplification from RNA transcripts. First-round RT-PCR employed HTBI primers, with a second-round multiplex PCR after it. Each CDR3 protein gets one entry after TCRdb re-called the multiplex PCR reads with MiXCR. The table records hundreds of thousands of distinct CDR3 sequences, over 20% of them present only once.

The rearrangement links TRBV11-2 to TRBJ2-4; TRBD2 matches at 12 bases. Sequenced sample: peripheral blood. This sequence was found in a woman aged 18-29 years with stable Graves' hyperthyroidism. Some clones in this sample may be carry-over from other donors' samples. The CDR3 spells CASTRTSGAKEYIKYF. DNA for the CDR3: TGTGCCAGCACCAGGACTAGCGGGGCGAAGGAATACATTAAGTACTTC. The complete variable domain, with remaining parts taken from reference TRBV11-2 and TRBJ2-4, reads EAGVAQSPRYKIIEKRQSVAFWCNPISGHATLYWYQQILGQGPKLLIQFQNNGVVDDSQLPKDRFSAERLKGVDSTLKIQPAKLEDSAVYLCASTRTSGAKEYIKYFGAGTRLSVL.